The clone carrying this TCR beta chain was recorded at least ten times. What it recognizes is unknown. This entry is derived from a study of spatial heterogeneity in lung cancer. Overall study results and limits: How many expanded intratumoral alpha and beta TCRs were present tracked the tumor mutation count, which was a count of nonsynonymous mutations.

Trimming pared 3 bases from V and 2 bases from J, leaving 10 bases between. The CDR3 contains 14 residues. Documented time point: sample taken at primary tumor resection. Each CDR3 protein is one row after TCRdb ran MiXCR on the 5' RACE reads. Of some 97,000 distinct CDR3 sequences listed, approximately 4.4% were seen once; the top ten hold approximately 21%. Sequenced material: lung tumor tissue, taken at surgery. This TCR derives from a male donor with early-stage non-small cell lung cancer. This chain links TRBV12-3 or TRBV12-4 with TRBJ1-1; D might be TRBD1 (6 bases). In DNA, the CDR3 is TGTGCCAGCAGTTTCCACAGGGCAAACACTGAAGCTTTCTTT. Protein: CASSFHRANTEAFF.